The present entry profiles one TCR beta chain with its context. Other DNA sequences in this specimen translate into the identical CDR3. The sample is drawn from a study of OX40 agonist ivuxolimab in advanced cancers. Study details: Patients' therapy was ivuxolimab, an antibody that acts as an agonist of OX40 (CD134). Recorded diagnoses for dose-escalation patients were hepatocellular carcinoma, melanoma, renal cell or head and neck cancer.

The CDR3 is 16 residues long. In germline, CDR1 is MNHEY, CDR2 SMNVEV (reference sequence). Trimming left V 0 bases short and J 2 bases short, with 11 bases between. Only in-frame clones appear in the TCRdb table, and some are missing; sequencing was by immunoSEQ multiplex PCR. The data hold around 100,000 clones, with 90% observed a single time. The chain recombines TRBV27 with TRBJ1-5; D not resolved. This TCR was sampled from an adult with an advanced solid tumor such as melanoma, head and neck, liver or kidney cancer. Sample: CD4+ or CD8+ T cells sorted from blood, taken in a trial of the OX40 agonist ivuxolimab. This chain's CDR3 is CASSLSGKVGNQPQHF. CDR3 coding DNA: TGTGCCAGCAGTTTATCGGGGAAGGTGGGCAATCAGCCCCAGCATTTT.